The sequence of this TCR beta chain was determined in a study of T cells in Graves' hyperthyroidism and ophthalmopathy. Study summary: Peripheral blood was collected at initial diagnosis, before any treatment.

This clonotype was detected many times. TCR beta CDR3 regions were amplified from RNA. The primer set for the first-round RT-PCR of the TCR CDR3 was HTBI. Using its own MiXCR run on the multiplex PCR reads, TCRdb lists one record per CDR3 protein. The profile shows about 550,000 distinct CDR3 sequences, about a fifth of them singletons. The definition of stable Graves' hyperthyroidism was no ophthalmopathy progression within 18 months. The clonotype was recovered from a man between 18 and 29 years old with Graves' hyperthyroidism. Material: blood.

CDR3 in DNA: TGCGCCAGCAGCTTGGCCATGGGAAATCCCTTTGGCTACACCTTC. Amino acids: CASSLAMGNPFGYTF. V usage is TRBV5-1 and J usage is TRBJ1-2; D remains unclear. This CDR3 comprises 15 residues. Germline CDR1 and CDR2: SGHRS and YFSETQ. V gave up 0 bases and J gave up 7 bases, with 16 bases separating them. Supplemented by reference TRBV5-1 and TRBJ1-2, the full variable domain reads KAGVTQTPRYLIKTRGQQVTLSCSPISGHRSVSWYQQTPGQGLQFLFEYFSETQRNKGNFPGRFSGRQFSNSRSEMNVSTLELGDSALYLCASSLAMGNPFGYTFGSGTRLTVV.